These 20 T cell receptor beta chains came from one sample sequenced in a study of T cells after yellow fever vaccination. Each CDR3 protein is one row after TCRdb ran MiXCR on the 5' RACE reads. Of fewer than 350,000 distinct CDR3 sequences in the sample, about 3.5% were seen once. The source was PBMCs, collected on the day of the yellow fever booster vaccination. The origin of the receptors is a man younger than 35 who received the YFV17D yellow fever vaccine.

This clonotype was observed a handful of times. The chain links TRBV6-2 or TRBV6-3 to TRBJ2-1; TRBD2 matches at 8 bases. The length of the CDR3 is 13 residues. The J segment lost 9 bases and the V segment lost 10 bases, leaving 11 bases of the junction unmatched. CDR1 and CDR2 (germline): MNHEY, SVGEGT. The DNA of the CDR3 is TGTGCCATTGGACTAGCCGGGGCTCGTGAGCAGTTCTTC. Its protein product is CAIGLAGAREQFF.

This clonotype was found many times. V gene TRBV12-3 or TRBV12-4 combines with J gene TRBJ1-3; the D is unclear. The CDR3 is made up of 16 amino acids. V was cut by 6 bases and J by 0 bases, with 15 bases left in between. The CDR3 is CASRRDPPRSGNTIYF. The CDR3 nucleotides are TGTGCCAGCAGGAGAGATCCGCCCCGCTCTGGAAACACCATATATTTT.

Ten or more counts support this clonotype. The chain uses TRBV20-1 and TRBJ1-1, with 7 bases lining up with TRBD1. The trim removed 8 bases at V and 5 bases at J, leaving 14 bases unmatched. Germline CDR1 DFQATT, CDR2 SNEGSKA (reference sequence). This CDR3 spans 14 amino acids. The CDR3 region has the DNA TGCAGTCCCGGAAACAACAGGGGAGGTACTGAAGCTTTCTTT. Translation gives CSPGNNRGGTEAFF.

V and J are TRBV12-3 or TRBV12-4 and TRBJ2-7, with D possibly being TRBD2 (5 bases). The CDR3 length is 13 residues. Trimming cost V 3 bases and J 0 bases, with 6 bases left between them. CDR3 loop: CASSFGVSYEQYV. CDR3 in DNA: TGTGCCAGCAGTTTCGGGGTCTCCTACGAGCAGTACGTC.

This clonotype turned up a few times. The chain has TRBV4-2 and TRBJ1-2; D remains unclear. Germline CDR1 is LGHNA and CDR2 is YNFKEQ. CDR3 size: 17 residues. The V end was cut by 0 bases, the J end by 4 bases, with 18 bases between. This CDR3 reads CASSQEVGQADVYGYTF. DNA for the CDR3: TGTGCCAGCAGCCAAGAGGTAGGCCAGGCCGACGTCTATGGCTACACCTTC.

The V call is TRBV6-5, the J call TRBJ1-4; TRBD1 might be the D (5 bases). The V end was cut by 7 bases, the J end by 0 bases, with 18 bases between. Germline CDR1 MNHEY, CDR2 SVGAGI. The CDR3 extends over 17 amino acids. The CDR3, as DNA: TGTGCCAGCACCATCGACAGCACATTTGCAACTAATGAAAAACTGTTTTTT. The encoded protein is CASTIDSTFATNEKLFF.

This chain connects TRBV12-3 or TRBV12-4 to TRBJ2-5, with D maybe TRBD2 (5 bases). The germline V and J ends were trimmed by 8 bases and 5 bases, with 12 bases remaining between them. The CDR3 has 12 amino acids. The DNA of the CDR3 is TGTGCCAGCTCAAACTCGGGGGAGACCCAGTACTTC. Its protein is CASSNSGETQYF.

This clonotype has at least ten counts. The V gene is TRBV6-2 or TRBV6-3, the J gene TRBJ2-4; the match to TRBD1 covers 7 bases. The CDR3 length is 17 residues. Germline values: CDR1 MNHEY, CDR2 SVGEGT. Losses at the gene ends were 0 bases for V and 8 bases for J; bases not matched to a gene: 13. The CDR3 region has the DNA TGTGCCAGCAGTTACTCAATCCGGACAGGCCTCGGCGACATTCAGTACTTC. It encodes CASSYSIRTGLGDIQYF.

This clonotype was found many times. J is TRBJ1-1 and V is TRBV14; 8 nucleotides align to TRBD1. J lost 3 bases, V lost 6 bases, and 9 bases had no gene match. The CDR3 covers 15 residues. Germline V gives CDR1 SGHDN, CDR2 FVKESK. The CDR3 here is CASSVDAGGYTEAFF. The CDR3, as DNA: TGTGCCAGCAGTGTAGACGCAGGGGGCTACACTGAAGCTTTCTTT.

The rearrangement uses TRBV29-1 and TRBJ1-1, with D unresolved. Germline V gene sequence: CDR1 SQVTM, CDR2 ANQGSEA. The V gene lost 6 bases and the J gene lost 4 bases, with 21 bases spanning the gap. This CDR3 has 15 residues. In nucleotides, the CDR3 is TGCAGCGTCACCGGTTGGAGTTGGTTTACCACTGAAGCTTTCTTT. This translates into CSVTGWSWFTTEAFF.

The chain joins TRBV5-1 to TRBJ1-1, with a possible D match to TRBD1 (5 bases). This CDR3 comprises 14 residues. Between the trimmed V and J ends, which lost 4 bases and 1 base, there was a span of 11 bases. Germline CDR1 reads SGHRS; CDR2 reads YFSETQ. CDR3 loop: CASSIGAANTEAFF. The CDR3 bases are TGCGCCAGCAGCATAGGGGCAGCGAACACTGAAGCTTTCTTT.

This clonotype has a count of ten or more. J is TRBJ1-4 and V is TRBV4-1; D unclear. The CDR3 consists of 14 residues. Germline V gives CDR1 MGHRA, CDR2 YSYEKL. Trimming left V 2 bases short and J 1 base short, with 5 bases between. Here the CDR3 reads CASSQHLTNEKLFF. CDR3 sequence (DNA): TGCGCCAGCAGCCAACACTTAACTAATGAAAAACTGTTTTTT.

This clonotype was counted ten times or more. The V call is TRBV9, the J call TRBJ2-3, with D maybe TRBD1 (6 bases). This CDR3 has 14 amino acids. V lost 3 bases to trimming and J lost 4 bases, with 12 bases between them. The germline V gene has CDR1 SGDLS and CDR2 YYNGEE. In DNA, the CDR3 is TGTGCCAGCAGCGCGGAGGACAGATCAGATACGCAGTATTTT. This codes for CASSAEDRSDTQYF.

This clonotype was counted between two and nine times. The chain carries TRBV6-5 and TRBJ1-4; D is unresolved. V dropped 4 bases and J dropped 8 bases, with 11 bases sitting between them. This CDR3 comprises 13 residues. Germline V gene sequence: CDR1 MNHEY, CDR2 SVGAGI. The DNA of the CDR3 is TGTGCCAGCAGTTCCGGCGTCGGCGAAAAACTGTTTTTT. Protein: CASSSGVGEKLFF.

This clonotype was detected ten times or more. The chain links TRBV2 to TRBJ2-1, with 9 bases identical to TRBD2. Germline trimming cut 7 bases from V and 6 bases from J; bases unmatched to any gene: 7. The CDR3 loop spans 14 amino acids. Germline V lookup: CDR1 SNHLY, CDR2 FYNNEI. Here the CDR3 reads CASKPRGGANEQFF. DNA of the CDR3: TGTGCCAGCAAACCCCGCGGGGGGGCCAATGAGCAGTTCTTC.

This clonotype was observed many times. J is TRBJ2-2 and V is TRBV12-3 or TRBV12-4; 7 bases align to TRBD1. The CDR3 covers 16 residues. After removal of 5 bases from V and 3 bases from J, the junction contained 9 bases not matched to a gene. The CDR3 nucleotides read TGTGCCAGCAGTGGAACGACAGGGAAATACACCGGGGAGCTGTTTTTT. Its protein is CASSGTTGKYTGELFF.

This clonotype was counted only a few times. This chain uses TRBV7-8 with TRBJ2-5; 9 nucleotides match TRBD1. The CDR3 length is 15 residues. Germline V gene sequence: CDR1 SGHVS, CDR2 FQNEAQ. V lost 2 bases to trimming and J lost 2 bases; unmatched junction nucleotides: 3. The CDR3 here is CASSLYRGHQETQYF. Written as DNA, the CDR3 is TGTGCCAGCAGCTTATACAGGGGGCATCAAGAGACCCAGTACTTC.

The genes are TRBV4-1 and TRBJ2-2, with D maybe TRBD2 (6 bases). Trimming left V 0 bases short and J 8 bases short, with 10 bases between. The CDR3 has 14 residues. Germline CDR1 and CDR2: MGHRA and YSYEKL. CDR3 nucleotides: TGCGCCAGCAGCCAAGACCGACTAGGAGGGGAGCTGTTTTTT. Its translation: CASSQDRLGGELFF.

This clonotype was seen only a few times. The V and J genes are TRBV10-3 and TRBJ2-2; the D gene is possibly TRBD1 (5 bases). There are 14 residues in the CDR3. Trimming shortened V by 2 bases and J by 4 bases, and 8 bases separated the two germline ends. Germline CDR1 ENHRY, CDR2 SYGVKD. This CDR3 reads CAISELDSTGELFF. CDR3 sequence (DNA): TGTGCCATCAGTGAGCTTGACAGCACCGGGGAGCTGTTTTTT.

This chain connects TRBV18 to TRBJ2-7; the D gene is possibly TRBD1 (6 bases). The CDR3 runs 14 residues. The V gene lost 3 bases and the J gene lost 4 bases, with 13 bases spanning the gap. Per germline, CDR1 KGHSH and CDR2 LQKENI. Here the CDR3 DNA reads TGTGCCAGCTCACCGGGGGCCCCCAATTACGAGCAGTACGTC. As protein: CASSPGAPNYEQYV.